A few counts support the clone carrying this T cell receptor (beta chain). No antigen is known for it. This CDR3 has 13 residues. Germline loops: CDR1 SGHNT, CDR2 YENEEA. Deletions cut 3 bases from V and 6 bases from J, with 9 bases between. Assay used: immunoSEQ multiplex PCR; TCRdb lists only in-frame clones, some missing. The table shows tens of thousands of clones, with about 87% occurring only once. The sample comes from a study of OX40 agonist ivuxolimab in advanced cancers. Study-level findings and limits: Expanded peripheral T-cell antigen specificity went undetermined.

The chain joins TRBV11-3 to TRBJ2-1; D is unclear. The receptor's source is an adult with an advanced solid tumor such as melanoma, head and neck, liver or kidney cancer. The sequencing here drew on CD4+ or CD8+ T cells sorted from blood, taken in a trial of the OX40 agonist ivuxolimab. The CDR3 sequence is CASSLLAGNEQFF. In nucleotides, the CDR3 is TGTGCCAGCAGCTTGTTGGCAGGCAATGAGCAGTTCTTC. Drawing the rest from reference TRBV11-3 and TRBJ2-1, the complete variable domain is EAGVVQSPRYKIIEKKQPVAFWCNPISGHNTLYWYLQNLGQGPELLIRYENEEAVDDSQLPKDRFSAERLKGVDSTLKIQPAELGDSAVYLCASSLLAGNEQFFGPGTRLTVL.